Following are 9 T cell receptor beta chains from one sample sequenced in a study of blood T cell repertoires in COVID-19. The protocol was immunoSEQ multiplex PCR, while the TCRdb copy is restricted to in-frame clones and leaves out a portion. The table shows approximately 170,000 clones, with about 90% occurring only once. Sequencing was carried out using PBMCs or T cells enriched from blood (not recorded which). The receptors were sampled from a woman younger than 30 who had recovered from COVID-19.

The chain employs TRBV7-2 and TRBJ2-3, with 9 bases that match TRBD2. This CDR3 region has 14 residues. V lost 5 bases to trimming and J lost 3 bases; unmatched junction nucleotides: 3. Germline assignment: CDR1 SGHTA and CDR2 FQGNSA. This CDR3 reads CASSLSGGTDTQYF. DNA for the CDR3: TGTGCCAGCAGCCTTAGCGGGGGAACAGATACGCAGTATTTT. Drawing the rest from reference TRBV7-2 and TRBJ2-3, the complete variable domain is GAGVSQSPSNKVTEKGKDVELRCDPISGHTALYWYRQSLGQGLEFLIYFQGNSAPDKSGLPSDRFSAERTGGSVSTLTIQRTQQEDSAVYLCASSLSGGTDTQYFGPGTRLTVL.

The chain recombines TRBV29-1 with TRBJ1-1; TRBD1 aligns across 8 bases. J was trimmed by 8 bases and V by 2 bases; bases with no gene match: 7. The CDR3 is 13 amino acids. The germline CDR1 and CDR2 sequences are SQVTM and ANQGSEA. CDR3 DNA: TGCAGCGTTGAAACGGGACAGGAGGTGGAAGCTTTCTTT. Encoded protein: CSVETGQEVEAFF.

This chain connects TRBV5-1 to TRBJ1-4, with a possible D match to TRBD1 (6 bases). The CDR3 consists of 15 residues. V was cut by 0 bases and J by 7 bases, with 13 bases left in between. The germline V gene has CDR1 SGHRS and CDR2 YFSETQ. CDR3 coding DNA: TGCGCCAGCAGCTTGGGAGGACAGACTCTTGAAAAACTGTTTTTT. It yields the protein CASSLGGQTLEKLFF.

The chain has TRBV24-1 and TRBJ1-4, with 8 bases lining up with TRBD1. Losses at the gene ends were 10 bases for V and 8 bases for J; bases not matched to a gene: 11. Germline V gives CDR1 KGHDR, CDR2 SFDVKD. This CDR3 comprises 14 residues. CDR3 nucleotides: TGTGCCACGGGCCCAGGGGGCGGTTCGGAAAAACTGTTTTTT. Amino acids: CATGPGGGSEKLFF.

The chain joins TRBV6-4 to TRBJ2-1, with D maybe TRBD2 (5 bases). Trimming cost V 3 bases and J 6 bases, with 15 bases left between them. The CDR3 is 15 amino acids. Germline CDR1 is MRHNA and CDR2 is SNTAGT. The CDR3 region has the DNA TGTGCCAGCAGTGAAGGGCGGGTAGGAGGCAATGAGCAGTTCTTC. The encoded protein is CASSEGRVGGNEQFF.

The chain couples TRBV4-1 to TRBJ2-2; possibly TRBD1 for D (6 bases). V shed 2 bases and J shed 6 bases, with 13 bases lying between them. CDR3 length equals 15 residues. Germline CDR1 reads MGHRA; CDR2 reads YSYEKL. CDR3 amino acids: CASSQYAGAAGELFF. The CDR3 DNA is TGCGCCAGCAGCCAATATGCAGGGGCCGCCGGGGAGCTGTTTTTT.

This rearrangement joins TRBV6-2 or TRBV6-3 to TRBJ1-5; D is unresolved. V lost 2 bases and J lost 8, with 13 bases in between. Germline values: CDR1 MNHEY, CDR2 SVGEGT. The CDR3 spans 14 residues. The CDR3 loop reads CASSYEPPGEPQHF. The CDR3 nucleotides are TGTGCCAGCAGTTACGAACCCCCCGGGGAGCCCCAGCATTTT.

The V and J genes are TRBV18 and TRBJ1-2; D is ambiguous. CDR1 is KGHSH, CDR2 LQKENI, per germline. Trimming cost V 5 bases and J 4 bases, with 14 bases left between them. The CDR3 has 14 amino acids. In DNA form, the CDR3 reads TGTGCCAGCTCATTCTTTGAGGGCCCCTATGGCTACACCTTC. This sequence encodes CASSFFEGPYGYTF.

Here the CDR3 DNA reads TGTGCCAGCAGTACTATGCGGACAGGAGCTTCCGAGCAGTACTTC. This codes for CASSTMRTGASEQYF. The rearrangement links TRBV28 to TRBJ2-7, with 7 positions matching TRBD1. J lost 6 bases, V lost 5 bases, and 13 bases had no gene match. CDR3 length: 15 residues. The germline V gene encodes CDR1 MDHEN and CDR2 SYDVKM.